The TCR beta chain described here comes from a study of identical twins. Study-level points and caveats: Sequences that were beta out-of-frame showed weaker excess twin sharing. Cord blood's abundant beta clonotypes had fewer insertions, unlike memory repertoires.

This clonotype was picked up a small number of times. Its antigen is unidentified. cDNA carried unique molecular identifiers, and a universal primer site was added by template switching. Each CDR3 protein gets one entry after TCRdb re-called the 5' RACE reads with MiXCR. Among about 470,000 distinct CDR3 sequences listed, approximately 24% were seen once. These data also featured in a second study, about T cells expressing NK-cell markers.

The receptor comes from a young woman in good health. Sequenced: CD4+ T cells sorted from blood.

The CDR3 spells CASRLERAGELFF. For the CDR3, the DNA is TGTGCCAGCAGATTAGAACGGGCCGGGGAGCTGTTTTTT. This chain joins TRBV2 and TRBJ2-2; D is ambiguous. This CDR3 has 13 amino acids. The ends were cut back, 6 bases at V and 6 bases at J, with 11 bases in the middle. Germline lookup yields CDR1 SNHLY and CDR2 FYNNEI. The entire variable domain, with the rest obtained from reference TRBV2 and TRBJ2-2, is as follows: EPEVTQTPSHQVTQMGQEVILRCVPISNHLYFYWYRQILGQKVEFLVSFYNNEISEKSEIFDDQFSVERPDGSNFTLKIRSTKLEDSAMYFCASRLERAGELFFGEGSRLTVL.